One and the same sample provided the 7 T cell receptor beta chains below, sequenced in a study of blood T cell repertoires in COVID-19. The protocol was immunoSEQ multiplex PCR, while the TCRdb copy is restricted to in-frame clones and leaves out a portion. Of under 200,000 clones detected, over 80% appear once; the ten largest clones hold over 7%. Sequenced sample: peripheral blood. The receptors come from a woman older than 75 with COVID-19, enrolled during active disease.

The genes are TRBV5-4 and TRBJ2-1, with D tentatively TRBD1 (7 bases). Between the trimmed V and J ends, which lost 0 bases and 8 bases, there was a span of 15 bases. The germline V gene encodes CDR1 SGHNT and CDR2 YYREEE (reference sequence). The CDR3 extends over 15 amino acids. CDR3 amino acids: CASSLGRGGQDEQFF. CDR3 nucleotide sequence: TGTGCCAGCAGCTTGGGCAGGGGAGGACAGGATGAGCAGTTCTTC. Using reference TRBV5-4 and TRBJ2-1 for the parts outside the CDR3, the full variable domain is ETGVTQSPTHLIKTRGQQVTLRCSSQSGHNTVSWYQQALGQGPQFIFQYYREEENGRGNFPPRFSGLQFPNYSSELNVNALELDDSALYLCASSLGRGGQDEQFFGPGTRLTVL.

This chain connects TRBV19 to TRBJ2-5; D is uncertain. The V end was cut by 7 bases, the J end by 5 bases, with 14 bases between. The CDR3 is made up of 13 amino acids. Germline CDR1 reads LNHDA; CDR2 reads SQIVND (reference sequence). Here the CDR3 DNA reads TGTGCCAGTACCATAGCCGGGTTGGAGACCCAGTACTTC. Its protein is CASTIAGLETQYF.

The chain combines TRBV2 with TRBJ1-2, with a tentative D call TRBD1 (5 bases). CDR1 is SNHLY, CDR2 FYNNEI, per germline. Trimming cost V 3 bases and J 7 bases, with 6 bases left between them. The CDR3 is made up of 11 amino acids. In nucleotides, the CDR3 is TGTGCCAGCAGTGATGGGGCTGGCTACACCTTC. This translates into CASSDGAGYTF.

This chain connects TRBV7-8 to TRBJ1-1; the D gene is possibly TRBD1 (6 bases). Between the trimmed V and J ends, which lost 5 bases and 0 bases, there was a span of 16 bases. The CDR3 length is 16 residues. Germline V gene lookup returns CDR1 SGHVS and CDR2 FQNEAQ. As DNA, the CDR3 is TGTGCCAGCAGCATACTTTTTACAGGGATGAACACTGAAGCTTTCTTT. Translating gives CASSILFTGMNTEAFF.

On this clone: The same CDR3 can be traced to other DNA sequences in this sample. The rearrangement links TRBV5-1 to TRBJ1-1; TRBD1 might be the D (6 bases). The germline gives CDR1 SGHRS, CDR2 YFSETQ. V lost 1 base to trimming and J lost 1 base, with 8 bases between them. The CDR3 is 14 amino acids. CDR3 in DNA: TGCGCCAGCAGCTTGCAAGGGGGGAACACTGAAGCTTTCTTT. It translates to CASSLQGGNTEAFF. The full variable domain, rest sourced from reference TRBV5-1 and TRBJ1-1, is KAGVTQTPRYLIKTRGQQVTLSCSPISGHRSVSWYQQTPGQGLQFLFEYFSETQRNKGNFPGRFSGRQFSNSRSEMNVSTLELGDSALYLCASSLQGGNTEAFFGQGTRLTVV.

The chain joins TRBV3-1 (or the pseudogene TRBV3-2) to TRBJ1-1; 9 bases map to TRBD1. J gave up 2 bases and V 2 bases, and 3 bases lay outside the gene matches. This CDR3 has 15 amino acids. The germline CDR1 and CDR2 sequences are LGHDT and YNNKEL (reference sequence). CDR3 sequence (DNA): TGTGCCAGCAGCCAAATGGGACAGGGTAACACTGAAGCTTTCTTT. Translation: CASSQMGQGNTEAFF.

The chain links TRBV7-3 to TRBJ2-3; 9 nucleotides align to TRBD1. V trimming: 8 bases; J trimming: 2 bases; junction bases outside the gene matches: 2. Germline V gene lookup returns CDR1 SGHTA and CDR2 FQGTGA. The CDR3 length is 13 residues. For the CDR3, the DNA is TGTGCCAGCGGGACAGGGCCCACAGATACGCAGTATTTT. The encoded protein is CASGTGPTDTQYF.